This T cell receptor beta chain appears in the sequencing data of a study of cytomegalovirus exposure and HLA in healthy donors. Study context: From donors who were HLA-typed, an early data release held 80 million to 95 million unique TCRs. Findings of the study overall: Most TCR sequences were uncommon, yet certain public TCRs appeared in many donors. An analysis that came later showed most CMV-associated TCR beta chains appearing HLA-restricted.

A remark on this clone: Its antigen is unidentified.

The PCR employed 60 Vbeta primers together with 13 Jbeta primers. Assay used: immunoSEQ multiplex PCR; TCRdb lists only in-frame clones, some missing. The sample holds 150,000 to 200,000 clones; roughly 77% are singletons and the top ten take about 2.5%. The donors gave bone marrow, and they were healthy. This clonotype was sampled from a woman younger than 45 in good health and CMV-seropositive. The sample was PBMCs.

DNA of the CDR3: TGCGCCAGCAGCCCGATGGGACAGGGGAGTGACGAGCAGTACTTC. Translating gives CASSPMGQGSDEQYF. The chain combines TRBV5-1 with TRBJ2-5; TRBD1 agrees at 10 bases. The tail of the sequence fits TRBJ2-7 better, so the J call may be wrong. CDR3 size: 15 residues. Germline V gene data show CDR1 as SGHRS and CDR2 as YFSETQ.